The 15 T cell receptor beta chains given below trace back to one sample, sequenced in a study of T cells in Graves' hyperthyroidism and ophthalmopathy. Authors of the study amplified TCR beta CDR3 regions from RNA transcripts. The primer set for the first-round RT-PCR of the TCR CDR3 was HTBI. One entry per CDR3 protein, called by TCRdb with MiXCR from the multiplex PCR reads. Of 500,000 to 650,000 distinct CDR3 sequences listed, about 46% are singletons. The sequenced sample consisted of peripheral blood or thyroid tissue (not recorded which). Every receptor here comes from an adult woman with Graves' disease, either hyperthyroidism or ophthalmopathy (not recorded which).

This chain joins TRBV15 and TRBJ1-3; D gene uncertain. The CDR3 covers 17 residues. With 0 bases removed from V and 0 bases from J, the gap between germline ends came to 12 bases. The germline V gene has CDR1 LNHNV and CDR2 YYDKDF (reference sequence). CDR3 DNA: TGTGCCACCAGCAGAGAGAGGTCCCCAAGCTCTGGAAACACCATATATTTT. The encoded protein is CATSRERSPSSGNTIYF.

The chain combines TRBV11-2 with TRBJ2-7; D ambiguous. Trimming shortened V by 3 bases and J by 1 base, and 10 bases separated the two germline ends. Germline V gives CDR1 SGHAT, CDR2 FQNNGV. The CDR3 is made up of 14 amino acids. This CDR3 reads CASSFDFNSYEQYF. Here the CDR3 DNA reads TGTGCCAGCAGCTTCGACTTTAATTCCTACGAGCAGTACTTC.

The sample holds many counts of this clonotype. The chain joins TRBV7-2 to TRBJ2-7; D not resolved. Germline loops: CDR1 SGHTA, CDR2 FQGNSA. The CDR3 spans 14 residues. Trimming left V 5 bases short and J 0 bases short, with 11 bases between. The CDR3 protein is CASSPGRISYEQYF. As DNA, the CDR3 is TGTGCCAGCAGCCCCGGCCGGATCTCCTACGAGCAGTACTTC. Variable domain in full (rest from reference TRBV7-2 and TRBJ2-7): GAGVSQSPSNKVTEKGKDVELRCDPISGHTALYWYRQSLGQGLEFLIYFQGNSAPDKSGLPSDRFSAERTGGSVSTLTIQRTQQEDSAVYLCASSPGRISYEQYFGPGTRLTVT.

This clonotype occurred many times. The gene calls are TRBV28 and TRBJ2-5, with TRBD2 matching 7 bases. Germline CDR1 is MDHEN and CDR2 is SYDVKM. The CDR3 runs to 15 residues. Trimming removed 7 bases from V and 4 bases from J; junction bases left unmatched: 12. The CDR3 loop is CASTTVSGGGETQYF. For the CDR3, the DNA is TGTGCCAGCACCACCGTCTCTGGGGGGGGAGAGACCCAGTACTTC.

V is TRBV10-3 and J is TRBJ1-1, with D perhaps matching TRBD1 (5 bases). CDR1 is ENHRY and CDR2 is SYGVKD in the germline V gene. CDR3 size: 13 residues. The ends were cut back, 2 bases at V and 4 bases at J, with 8 bases in the middle. CDR3 protein: CAISERGSTEAFF. For the CDR3, the DNA is TGTGCCATCAGTGAGAGGGGATCCACTGAAGCTTTCTTT.

This clonotype was observed at least ten times. This chain connects TRBV2 to TRBJ2-7; the D call may be TRBD1 or TRBD2 (5 bases each). The CDR3 spans 14 residues. V lost 7 bases to trimming and J lost 1 base, with 14 bases between them. The germline V gene encodes CDR1 SNHLY and CDR2 FYNNEI. CDR3: CASIPTEGSYEQYF. The CDR3 DNA reads TGTGCCAGCATTCCGACAGAGGGGTCCTACGAGCAGTACTTC.

The CDR3 sequence is CASRGQGIPEAFF. The CDR3 DNA sequence: TGCGCCAGCCGTGGACAGGGGATCCCTGAAGCTTTCTTT. The chain has TRBV10-2 and TRBJ1-1, with 9 bases that match TRBD1. The J segment lost 6 bases and the V segment lost 8 bases, leaving 7 bases of the junction unmatched. Germline V gene data show CDR1 as WSHSY and CDR2 as SAAADI. CDR3 length: 13 amino acids.

In this sample, this clonotype turned up once. Since the CDR3 does not end with the conserved phenylalanine or tryptophan, this likely comes from a read error. CDR3 residues: CASSEEDRGNTEAFS. The CDR3 bases are TGTGCCAGCAGTGAAGAGGACAGAGGGAACACTGAAGCTTTCTCT. The V gene is TRBV6-5, the J gene TRBJ1-1, with D perhaps TRBD1 (6 bases). Germline V lookup: CDR1 MNHEY, CDR2 SVGAGI. CDR3 size: 15 residues. Trimming left V 5 bases short and J 1 base short, with 14 bases between.

This clonotype was recorded many times. The rearrangement uses TRBV7-2 and TRBJ2-5; D gene uncertain. V dropped 1 base and J dropped 3 bases, with 6 bases sitting between them. This CDR3 contains 13 residues. The germline gives CDR1 SGHTA, CDR2 FQGNSA. The CDR3 region has the DNA TGTGCCAGCAGCTTAGAGCTCGAAGAGACCCAGTACTTC. It is translated as CASSLELEETQYF.

Ten or more counts support this clonotype. This rearrangement joins TRBV7-6 to TRBJ1-1; the D gene is possibly TRBD1 (5 bases). Germline CDR1 SGHVS, CDR2 FNYEAQ. V was clipped by 7 bases and J by 1 base, with 13 bases between them. The CDR3 loop spans 14 amino acids. CDR3 nucleotide sequence: TGTGCCAGCACCCCCCGAGGGACGAACACTGAAGCTTTCTTT. Translated, it gives CASTPRGTNTEAFF.

This clonotype has at least ten counts. The V call is TRBV6-5, the J call TRBJ1-1, with a tentative D call TRBD1 (5 bases). CDR1 and CDR2 from the germline V gene are MNHEY and SVGAGI. V lost 10 bases, J lost 0 bases, and 12 bases lay in between. CDR3 length equals 13 residues. DNA of the CDR3: TGTGCCACCTCCAGGGTTCTGAACACTGAAGCTTTCTTT. It is translated as CATSRVLNTEAFF.

This clonotype has a count of ten or more. The CDR3 sequence is CASSAGANVLTF. The CDR3 region has the DNA TGTGCCAGTTCTGCCGGGGCCAACGTCCTGACTTTC. This chain connects TRBV19 to TRBJ2-6; D is unclear. Per germline, CDR1 LNHDA and CDR2 SQIVND (reference sequence). The CDR3 sequence is 12 residues long. V was trimmed by 8 bases and J by 4 bases, leaving 6 bases between them.

Remarks on this clonotype: An end of the junction does not agree with germline; a read error may underlie this. This chain connects TRBV6-1 to TRBJ2-7; perhaps TRBD2 as D (6 bases). This CDR3 is 15 amino acids long. The germline gives CDR1 MNHNS, CDR2 SASEGT. The CDR3 protein is CTSSPRRDGPYEQYF. The CDR3 DNA sequence: TGTACCAGCAGCCCAAGGCGGGACGGACCCTACGAGCAGTACTTC.

This clonotype was seen a handful of times. One junction end does not reproduce the germline sequence, and a read error may be involved. V gene TRBV7-7 combines with J gene TRBJ2-2; 11 bases are shared with TRBD2. This CDR3 is 16 amino acids long. Germline values: CDR1 SSHAT, CDR2 FNYEAQ (reference sequence). The CDR3, as DNA: TGTGCTAGCAGCCCGGTAGCGGGAGGGGTCACCGGGGAGCTGTTTTTT. Encoded protein: CASSPVAGGVTGELFF.

This clonotype was recorded many times. The rearrangement uses TRBV6-5 and TRBJ2-5, with TRBD1 matching 8 bases. The CDR3 has 15 residues. V lost 2 bases and J lost 1; bases outside the gene matches: 3. Per germline, CDR1 MNHEY and CDR2 SVGAGI. CDR3 residues: CASSYTGQVQETQYF. Written as DNA, the CDR3 is TGTGCCAGCAGTTACACGGGACAGGTCCAAGAGACCCAGTACTTC.